These 25 T cell receptor beta chains came from one sample sequenced in a study of neurological immune-mediated disorders. TCRdb reanalysed the 5' RACE reads using MiXCR and keeps one entry per CDR3 protein. The data contain 45,000 to 65,000 distinct CDR3 sequences, more than 4% of them singletons. The sequenced material came from PBMCs. The receptor source for this set is a man between 50 and 59 years old with multiple sclerosis.

This clonotype was counted between two and nine times. The rearrangement uses TRBV28 and TRBJ2-5; no clear D gene. Germline assignment: CDR1 MDHEN and CDR2 SYDVKM. Trimming took off 2 bases at V and 3 bases at J, with 1 base between the two ends. The CDR3 is made up of 11 amino acids. CDR3 amino acids: CASSLKETQYF. CDR3 DNA sequence: TGTGCCAGCAGTTTAAAAGAGACCCAGTACTTC.

This clonotype is classed as medium-sized. J is TRBJ1-1 and V is TRBV5-1, with D possibly TRBD1 on 6 matching bases. The ends were cut back, 5 bases at V and 1 base at J, with 12 bases in the middle. This CDR3 region has 14 residues. The germline V gene has CDR1 SGHRS and CDR2 YFSETQ. As DNA, the CDR3 is TGCGCCAGCAGGTGGGGGGCCGAGAACACTGAAGCTTTCTTT. Translated, it gives CASRWGAENTEAFF.

This clonotype was detected ten times or more. The rearrangement uses TRBV7-2 and TRBJ2-7, with D perhaps being TRBD1 or TRBD2 (5 bases each). CDR1 and CDR2 (germline): SGHTA, FQGNSA. CDR3 length: 14 amino acids. V was trimmed by 5 bases and J by 3 bases, leaving 14 bases between them. The CDR3 sequence is CASSGALGVYEQYF. CDR3 coding DNA: TGTGCCAGCAGCGGAGCGTTGGGGGTCTACGAGCAGTACTTC.

The chain is built from TRBV11-2 and TRBJ2-7; 8 nucleotides line up with TRBD1. The CDR3 spans 15 residues. The V gene end was trimmed by 2 bases and the J gene end by 2 bases; junction bases not matched to a gene: 5. Germline CDR1 is SGHAT and CDR2 is FQNNGV. The CDR3 reads CASSLQGAKAYEQYF. The CDR3 nucleotides are TGTGCCAGCAGCTTACAGGGGGCGAAAGCCTACGAGCAGTACTTC.

This chain connects TRBV5-1 to TRBJ1-4, with TRBD1 matching 10 bases. Trimming cost V 4 bases and J 0 bases; bases outside gene matches: 3. CDR1 and CDR2 (germline): SGHRS, YFSETQ. The length of the CDR3 is 16 residues. Here the CDR3 reads CASSPGQGTTNEKLFF. As DNA, the CDR3 is TGCGCCAGCAGCCCGGGACAGGGGACAACTAATGAAAAACTGTTTTTT.

This clonotype has a count of ten or more. The junction differs from germline at one of its ends, possibly a read error. The genes are TRBV9 and TRBJ1-6, with D unclear. The CDR3 length is 13 residues. CDR1 is SGDLS, CDR2 YYNGEE, per germline. This CDR3 is CASSVGLDSPLNF. CDR3 DNA sequence: TGTGCCAGCAGCGTAGGGTTGGATTCACCCCTCAACTTT.

The J gene is TRBJ1-1, the V gene TRBV20-1, with D tentatively TRBD1 (5 bases). V was cut by 6 bases and J by 0 bases, with 11 bases left in between. CDR1 DFQATT and CDR2 SNEGSKA come from the germline V gene (reference sequence). This CDR3 region has 13 residues. Here the CDR3 DNA reads TGCAGTGCATCGGACAATGTGAACACTGAAGCTTTCTTT. This gives the protein CSASDNVNTEAFF.

This clonotype was found many times. The V call is TRBV11-2, the J call TRBJ2-3; D ambiguous. This CDR3 spans 14 amino acids. Per the germline V gene, CDR1 is SGHAT and CDR2 is FQNNGV. Trimming took 3 bases from V and 0 from J, leaving 7 bases between them. The chain's CDR3 is CASSFNPSTDTQYF. The CDR3 DNA is TGTGCCAGCAGCTTTAATCCAAGCACAGATACGCAGTATTTT. Full variable domain (rest looked up from reference TRBV11-2 and TRBJ2-3): EAGVAQSPRYKIIEKRQSVAFWCNPISGHATLYWYQQILGQGPKLLIQFQNNGVVDDSQLPKDRFSAERLKGVDSTLKIQPAKLEDSAVYLCASSFNPSTDTQYFGPGTRLTVL.

This clonotype was observed many times. This chain links TRBV28 with TRBJ1-6; no definite D call. The V end was cut by 8 bases, the J end by 7 bases, with 9 bases between. This CDR3 has 12 amino acids. The germline V gene has CDR1 MDHEN and CDR2 SYDVKM. The CDR3 loop reads CASYTSNSPLHF. The CDR3, as DNA: TGTGCCAGCTACACCTCGAATTCACCCCTCCACTTT.

In the case of this clonotype: Just one base apart from a much larger clone, this may be a read error. The chain employs TRBV10-1 and TRBJ2-7; D may correspond to TRBD1 or TRBD2 (5 bases each). This CDR3 has 16 amino acids. Germline V lookup: CDR1 WNHNN, CDR2 SYGVQD (reference sequence). Trimming removed 6 bases at V and 2 bases at J, with 20 bases between. CDR3 in amino acids: CASSPLYSRGAYEQYF. The CDR3 DNA sequence: TGCGCCAGCAGCCCCCTCTACTCCAGAGGGGCCTACGAGCAGTACTTC.

The table lists this clonotype with many counts. The gene calls are TRBV6-4 and TRBJ2-3; no firm D call. Germline V lookup: CDR1 MRHNA, CDR2 SNTAGT. Trimming shortened V by 0 bases and J by 0 bases, and 4 bases separated the two germline ends. This CDR3 has 14 amino acids. The CDR3 nucleotides read TGTGCCAGCAGTGACTCTACTAGCACAGATACGCAGTATTTT. Translating gives CASSDSTSTDTQYF.

This clonotype appeared many times. This sequence joins TRBV7-6 and TRBJ2-7; possibly TRBD2 for D (5 bases). V was clipped by 6 bases and J by 3 bases, with 15 bases between them. From germline, CDR1 is SGHVS and CDR2 FNYEAQ. CDR3 size: 14 residues. DNA of the CDR3: TGTGCCAGCAGTAGAAGCTCGAGCGGCTACGAGCAGTACTTC. Translation gives CASSRSSSGYEQYF.

This clonotype has at least ten counts. The rearrangement links TRBV20-1 to TRBJ1-2, with 9 bases identical to TRBD1. J gave up 6 bases and V 7 bases, and 6 bases lay outside the gene matches. The CDR3 loop spans 12 amino acids. From germline, CDR1 is DFQATT and CDR2 SNEGSKA (reference sequence). CDR3 loop: CSGGTGPDGYTF. CDR3 nucleotides: TGCAGTGGCGGGACAGGGCCTGATGGCTACACCTTC.

In this sample, this clonotype turned up many times. The chain uses TRBV28 and TRBJ2-7; no firm D call. V lost 8 bases and J 2 bases, leaving 10 bases between the germline ends. Germline V CDR1 and CDR2: MDHEN, SYDVKM. The CDR3 loop spans 12 amino acids. CDR3 nucleotide sequence: TGTGCCAGCCAGGAAAGGCCCTACGAGCAGTACTTC. It translates to CASQERPYEQYF.

This clonotype is categorized as medium-sized (0.01 to 0.1%). The chain recombines TRBV20-1 with TRBJ1-6, with 7 bases fitting TRBD1. The CDR3 spans 18 residues. Germline CDR1 reads DFQATT; CDR2 reads SNEGSKA (reference sequence). Trimming removed 6 bases from V and 17 bases from J; junction bases left unmatched: 31. CDR3 sequence reads: CSASGGTAFTPLDFEFHF. CDR3 bases: TGCAGTGCCTCAGGGGGAACAGCATTCACCCCTCTCGACTTTGAGTTCCACTTT.

This clonotype was detected ten times or more. The chain links TRBV6-6 to TRBJ1-4; D is uncertain. The CDR3 sequence is 11 residues long. The V gene lost 2 bases and the J gene lost 10 bases, with 5 bases spanning the gap. Per germline, CDR1 MNHNY and CDR2 SVGAGI (reference sequence). The CDR3 reads CASSYDGKLFF. The CDR3, as DNA: TGTGCCAGCAGTTACGATGGAAAACTGTTTTTT.

V and J are TRBV20-1 and TRBJ2-7, with D possibly TRBD1 on 6 matching bases. This CDR3 is 16 amino acids long. V was pared by 3 bases and J by 1 base, with 19 bases between. Per germline, CDR1 DFQATT and CDR2 SNEGSKA (reference sequence). CDR3 DNA sequence: TGCAGTGCTAGTGGGACACCCGCTATCGAATCCTACGAGCAGTACTTC. This codes for CSASGTPAIESYEQYF.

This clonotype occurred many times. The V and J genes are TRBV7-9 and TRBJ2-3, with TRBD2 identical over 9 bases. Losses at the gene ends were 2 bases for V and 2 bases for J; bases not matched to a gene: 5. The CDR3 is made up of 16 amino acids. Germline values: CDR1 SEHNR, CDR2 FQNEAQ (reference sequence). The CDR3 here is CASSLLRGGLTDTQYF. CDR3 DNA: TGTGCCAGCAGCTTATTGCGGGGGGGCCTCACAGATACGCAGTATTTT.

At least ten counts were recorded for this clonotype. V usage is TRBV27 and J usage is TRBJ1-5; no clear D. CDR3 length: 13 amino acids. Germline assignment: CDR1 MNHEY and CDR2 SMNVEV (reference sequence). Trimming stripped 5 bases from V and 3 bases from J, with 8 bases between. CDR3 nucleotides: TGTGCCAGCAGTCTGTGGGTCAATCAGCCCCAGCATTTT. Protein sequence: CASSLWVNQPQHF.

At least ten counts were recorded for this clonotype. J is TRBJ2-2 and V is TRBV29-1; TRBD1 aligns across 9 bases. This CDR3 region has 18 residues. Germline CDR1 SQVTM, CDR2 ANQGSEA. After removal of 2 bases from V and 5 bases from J, the junction contained 15 bases not matched to a gene. DNA of the CDR3: TGCAGCGTTGAAACCTTTGTTAGGACAGGGGAAATTACCGGGGAGCTGTTTTTT. Translating it yields CSVETFVRTGEITGELFF.

This clonotype was seen many times. The chain joins TRBV29-1 to TRBJ2-1; 7 nucleotides line up with TRBD1. V was pared by 3 bases and J by 1 base, with 3 bases of the junction left unmatched. The CDR3 is 14 amino acids. Germline V CDR1 and CDR2: SQVTM, ANQGSEA. This chain's CDR3 is CSVETGRSYNEQFF. In DNA form, the CDR3 reads TGCAGCGTTGAGACAGGGAGATCCTACAATGAGCAGTTCTTC.

This clonotype was detected many times. The chain combines TRBV20-1 with TRBJ2-2, with D maybe TRBD1 (6 bases). V lost 6 bases to trimming and J lost 6 bases, with 14 bases between them. The V gene's germline CDR1 is DFQATT and CDR2 SNEGSKA (reference sequence). The CDR3 contains 13 residues. CDR3: CSARGYGAGELFF. CDR3 bases: TGCAGTGCCAGGGGTTACGGGGCCGGGGAGCTGTTTTTT.

This clonotype was seen repeatedly, ten times or more. This chain uses TRBV5-1 with TRBJ2-5; possibly TRBD1 for D (5 bases). The CDR3 runs to 13 residues. Trimming left V 4 bases short and J 5 bases short, with 12 bases between. Germline V CDR1 and CDR2: SGHRS, YFSETQ. The CDR3 DNA reads as TGCGCCAGCAGCCAGGGTTTGTTTGAGACCCAGTACTTC. Encoded protein: CASSQGLFETQYF.

The rearrangement uses TRBV24-1 and TRBJ2-3, with D perhaps TRBD2 (6 bases). V gave up 4 bases and J gave up 6 bases, with 16 bases separating them. The CDR3 spans 15 residues. Germline V gene data show CDR1 as KGHDR and CDR2 as SFDVKD. DNA of the CDR3: TGTGCCACCAGTGAAACGGGACTGGGCCTGGATACGCAGTATTTT. Its protein is CATSETGLGLDTQYF.

In this sample, this clonotype turned up many times. The chain combines TRBV21-1 with TRBJ1-1. TRBV21-1 is shown as a pseudogene. There are 14 residues in the CDR3. The CDR3 region is CASSFSGRDTEAFF. For the CDR3, the DNA is TGTGCCAGCAGCTTCTCCGGACGGGACACTGAAGCTTTCTTT.